One and the same sample provided the 8 T cell receptor beta chains below, sequenced in a study of blood T cell repertoires in COVID-19. Only in-frame clones appear in the TCRdb table, and some are missing; sequencing was by immunoSEQ multiplex PCR. Here the sample spans some 200,000 clones, around nine tenths being singletons. Source material: peripheral blood. Receptor source: a woman aged 18-29 years who had recovered from COVID-19.

The chain combines TRBV2 with TRBJ2-5, with D unclear. Germline CDR1 and CDR2: SNHLY and FYNNEI. Trimming shortened V by 7 bases and J by 2 bases, and 8 bases separated the two germline ends. The length of the CDR3 is 12 residues. DNA for the CDR3: TGTGCCAGCATGATAGCACAAGAGACCCAGTACTTC. Protein product: CASMIAQETQYF.

This clone was observed once. V is TRBV4-3 and J is TRBJ2-5, with 7 bases identical to TRBD2. This CDR3 spans 16 amino acids. The ends lost 0 bases at V and 2 bases at J; junction bases unmatched: 6. The germline V gene encodes CDR1 LGHNA and CDR2 YSLEER. In nucleotides, the CDR3 is TGCGCCAGCAGCCAAGAGGGGGGACTATCACAAGAGACCCAGTACTTC. This gives the protein CASSQEGGLSQETQYF.

In DNA form, the CDR3 reads TGTGCCAGCAGCTTTCCCGGGACAGCCTACAATGAGCAGTTCTTC. Translated, it gives CASSFPGTAYNEQFF. V and J are TRBV11-1 and TRBJ2-1, with 7 bases matching TRBD1. CDR1 SGHAT and CDR2 FQDESV come from the germline V gene (reference sequence). Germline trimming cut 3 bases from V and 2 bases from J; bases unmatched to any gene: 4. This CDR3 comprises 15 residues.

The chain employs TRBV7-9 and TRBJ2-4, with 15 bases fitting TRBD2. V lost 1 base to trimming and J lost 3 bases; unmatched junction nucleotides: 7. This CDR3 contains 19 residues. Germline V gene sequence: CDR1 SEHNR, CDR2 FQNEAQ (reference sequence). The DNA of the CDR3 is TGTGCCAGCAGCTTAGGAGGACTAGCGGGAGGGCGTGACAAAAACATTCAGTACTTC. Its translation: CASSLGGLAGGRDKNIQYF.

This clone came up a few times. The genes are TRBV19 and TRBJ1-1, with 10 bases matching TRBD1. Unmatched junction bases numbered 3, after V lost 7 bases and J lost 4 bases. The CDR3 contains 13 residues. Per the germline V gene, CDR1 is LNHDA and CDR2 is SQIVND (reference sequence). The CDR3 bases are TGTGCCAGTACTTGGACAGGGGGCACTGAAGCTTTCTTT. Protein sequence: CASTWTGGTEAFF.

The chain links TRBV6-2 or TRBV6-3 to TRBJ2-7; 7 nucleotides match TRBD1. The CDR3 sequence is 13 residues long. V shed 5 bases and J 4 bases; nucleotides not matched to a gene: 5. Germline CDR1 is MNHEY and CDR2 is SVGEGT. For the CDR3, the DNA is TGTGCCAGCAGTCGCCGACAGGGATACGAGCAGTACTTC. Translated, it gives CASSRRQGYEQYF.

The table lists this clone with a few counts. This chain links TRBV29-1 with TRBJ1-2; 8 bases align to TRBD1. Germline V gene lookup returns CDR1 SQVTM and CDR2 ANQGSEA. The V gene end was trimmed by 8 bases and the J gene end by 3 bases; junction bases not matched to a gene: 5. There are 12 residues in the CDR3. CDR3: CSTPTGDYGYTF. In DNA, the CDR3 is TGCAGCACCCCGACAGGGGACTATGGCTACACCTTC.

The chain uses TRBV27 and TRBJ1-6; 7 bases agree with TRBD1. Unmatched junction bases numbered 3, after V lost 3 bases and J lost 7 bases. Per germline, CDR1 MNHEY and CDR2 SMNVEV (reference sequence). The CDR3 length is 14 residues. The CDR3 spells CASSLTGLNSPLHF. The CDR3, as DNA: TGTGCCAGCAGTTTGACAGGGTTAAATTCACCCCTCCACTTT.